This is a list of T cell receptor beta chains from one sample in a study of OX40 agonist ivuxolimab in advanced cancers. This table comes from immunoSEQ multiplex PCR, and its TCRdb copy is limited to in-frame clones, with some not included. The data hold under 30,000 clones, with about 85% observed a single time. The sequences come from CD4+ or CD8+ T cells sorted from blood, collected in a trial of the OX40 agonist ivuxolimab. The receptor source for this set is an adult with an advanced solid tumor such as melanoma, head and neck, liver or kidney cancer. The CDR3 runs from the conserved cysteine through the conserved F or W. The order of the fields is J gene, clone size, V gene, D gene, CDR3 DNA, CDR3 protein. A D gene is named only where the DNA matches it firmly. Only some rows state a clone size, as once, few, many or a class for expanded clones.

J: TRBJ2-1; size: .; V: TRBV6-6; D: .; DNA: TGTGCCATACGGAGCCGAGACAATGAGCAGTTCTTC; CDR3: CAIRSRDNEQFF
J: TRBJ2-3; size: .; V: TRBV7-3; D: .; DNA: TGTGCCAGCAGCTTAATCCCTCGCACAGATACGCAGTATTTT; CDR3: CASSLIPRTDTQYF
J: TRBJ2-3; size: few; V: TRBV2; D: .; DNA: TGTGCCAGCAGTGATTACGTTGATACGCAGTATTTT; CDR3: CASSDYVDTQYF
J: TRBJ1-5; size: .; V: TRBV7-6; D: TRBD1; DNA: TGTGCCAGCAGCTTAGCGTCGGGACAGGGGATGAGTTGGCGCAATCAGCCCCAGCATTTT; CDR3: CASSLASGQGMSWRNQPQHF
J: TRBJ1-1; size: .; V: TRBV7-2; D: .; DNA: TGTGCCAGCAGCTTAGTGTTTTCTGGGGACACTGAAGCTTTCTTT; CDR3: CASSLVFSGDTEAFF
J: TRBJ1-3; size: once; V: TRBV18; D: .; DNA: TGTGCCAGCTCGCGTAGGACAGAGTTCTCCAGCGGCAACACCATATATTTT; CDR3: CASSRRTEFSSGNTIYF
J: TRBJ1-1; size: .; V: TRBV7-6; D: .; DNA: TGTGCCAGCAGCCTACCCGGGCAGGTTGAAGCTTTCTTT; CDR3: CASSLPGQVEAFF
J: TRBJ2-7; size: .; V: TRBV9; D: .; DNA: TGTGCCAGCAGCGTGCGTAGCGGAAGCTACGAGCAGTACTTC; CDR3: CASSVRSGSYEQYF
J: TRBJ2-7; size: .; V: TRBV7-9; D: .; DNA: TGTGCCAGCAGCTTAGCAGGGGTAAACTACGAGCAGTACTTC; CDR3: CASSLAGVNYEQYF
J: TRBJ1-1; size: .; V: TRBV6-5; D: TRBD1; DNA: TGTGCCAGCAGTCCCCCGGGACAGGGGAAAGCTTTCTTT; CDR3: CASSPPGQGKAFF
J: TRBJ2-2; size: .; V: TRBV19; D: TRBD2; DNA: TGTGCCAGTCGTCGACTAGCGCAGAACACCGGGGAGCTGTTTTTT; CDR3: CASRRLAQNTGELFF
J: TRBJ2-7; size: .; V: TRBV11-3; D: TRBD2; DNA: TGTGCCAGCAGCTTAAATGGCGGGAGCAACGAGCAGTACTTC; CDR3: CASSLNGGSNEQYF
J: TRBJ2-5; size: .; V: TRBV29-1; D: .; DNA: TGCAGCGTTGAAGCCAGCCAAGAGACCCAGTACTTC; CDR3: CSVEASQETQYF
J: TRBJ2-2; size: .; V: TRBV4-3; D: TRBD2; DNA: TGCGCCAGCAGCCAAGAGCCTCCTAGCGGGACGAACACCGGGGAGCTGTTTTTT; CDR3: CASSQEPPSGTNTGELFF
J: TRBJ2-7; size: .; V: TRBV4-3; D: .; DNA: TGCGCCAGCAGCCAAATAGCTGGGACAGAGCAGTACTTC; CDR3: CASSQIAGTEQYF
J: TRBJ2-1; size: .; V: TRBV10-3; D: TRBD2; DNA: TGTGCCATCAGTGCTAGGGACGGATCTAGCGGGAGTATCAATGAGCAGTTCTTC; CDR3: CAISARDGSSGSINEQFF
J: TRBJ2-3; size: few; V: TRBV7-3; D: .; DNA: TGTGCCAGCAGCTTATTAGGGACAGATACGCAGTATTTT; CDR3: CASSLLGTDTQYF
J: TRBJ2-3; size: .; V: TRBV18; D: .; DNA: TGTGCCAGCTCACAAAACGCGGTAACCACAGATACGCAGTATTTT; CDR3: CASSQNAVTTDTQYF
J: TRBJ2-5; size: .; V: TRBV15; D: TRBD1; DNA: TGTGCCACCAGCGGACATTCTGGGACAGGACAAGAGACCCAGTACTTC; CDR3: CATSGHSGTGQETQYF
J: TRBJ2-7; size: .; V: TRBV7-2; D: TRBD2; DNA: TGTGCCAGCAGCAAACTAGCGGGAAGTCCCCTCGAGCAGTACTTC; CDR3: CASSKLAGSPLEQYF
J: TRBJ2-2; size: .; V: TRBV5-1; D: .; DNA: TGCGCCAGCAGCTTGGGGCGCGCCGGGACCGGGGAGCTGTTTTTT; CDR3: CASSLGRAGTGELFF
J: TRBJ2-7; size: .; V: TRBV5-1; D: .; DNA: TGCGCCAGCAGCCCCGCCACGGGGTCCCGGGAGCAGTACTTC; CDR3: CASSPATGSREQYF
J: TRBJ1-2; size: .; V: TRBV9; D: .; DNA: TGTGCCAGCGATTCGGGAGACAGCGGATATGGCTACACCTTC; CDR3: CASDSGDSGYGYTF
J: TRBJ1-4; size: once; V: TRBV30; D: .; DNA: TGTGCCTGGAGTACTGCCAGGCTGAATGAAAAACTGTTTTTT; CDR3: CAWSTARLNEKLFF
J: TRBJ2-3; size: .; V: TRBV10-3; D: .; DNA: TGTGCCATCAGTGATCCGGGACGGATCACAGATACGCAGTATTTT; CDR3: CAISDPGRITDTQYF
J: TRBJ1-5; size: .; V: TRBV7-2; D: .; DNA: TGTGCCAGCAGCCGGGTCATCAATCAGCCCCAGCATTTT; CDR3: CASSRVINQPQHF
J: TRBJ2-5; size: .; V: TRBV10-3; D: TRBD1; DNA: TGTGCCATCAGGGGAACTCAGGGGGAGGAGACCCAGTACTTC; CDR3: CAIRGTQGEETQYF
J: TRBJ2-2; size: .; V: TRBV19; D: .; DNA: TGTGCCAGTAGTATAACCGGGGAGCTGTTTTTT; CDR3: CASSITGELFF
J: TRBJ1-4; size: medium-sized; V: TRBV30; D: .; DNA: TGTGCCTGGAGTGCCCGGTCTTTCGGCATCAATGAAAAACTGTTTTTT; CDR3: CAWSARSFGINEKLFF
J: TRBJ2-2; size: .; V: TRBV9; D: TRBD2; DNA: TGTGCCAGCAGCGTAGTGAGCGGGGGGTTCGGGAACACCGGGGAGCTGTTTTTT; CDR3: CASSVVSGGFGNTGELFF
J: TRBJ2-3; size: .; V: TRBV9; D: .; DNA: TGTGCCAGCAGCGTAGGGGGCAGCGTGACCACAGATACGCAGTATTTT; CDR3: CASSVGGSVTTDTQYF
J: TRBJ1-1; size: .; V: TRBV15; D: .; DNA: TGTGCCACCTCGACAGGCTACACTGAAGCTTTCTTT; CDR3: CATSTGYTEAFF
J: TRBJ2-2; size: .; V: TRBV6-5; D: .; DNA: TGTGCCAGCAGTGCAATGTCTAGCGCCGGGGAGCTGTTTTTT; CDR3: CASSAMSSAGELFF
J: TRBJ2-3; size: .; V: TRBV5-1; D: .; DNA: TGCGCCAGCAGCTCAGGCCTGGCACGGGGGCCGGGAGATACGCAGTATTTT; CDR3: CASSSGLARGPGDTQYF
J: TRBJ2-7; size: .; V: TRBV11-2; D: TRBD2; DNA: TGTGCCAGCAGCTTAGGTTTTAGATCTAGCGGCTTTACCTACGAGCAGTACTTC; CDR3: CASSLGFRSSGFTYEQYF
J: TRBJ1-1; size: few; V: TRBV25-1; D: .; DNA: TGTGCCAGCAAACCACAGCTGAACACTGAAGCTTTCTTT; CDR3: CASKPQLNTEAFF
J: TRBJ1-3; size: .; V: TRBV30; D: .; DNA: TGTGCCTGGAGTTTAGCGGGGGGACGTGGAAACACCATATATTTT; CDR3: CAWSLAGGRGNTIYF
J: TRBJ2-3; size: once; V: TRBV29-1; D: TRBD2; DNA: TGCAGCGTTGAAGGGGGGGGGATAGGTGCAGATACGCAGTATTTT; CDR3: CSVEGGGIGADTQYF
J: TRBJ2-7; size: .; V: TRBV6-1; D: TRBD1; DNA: TGTGCCAGCAGTGATCCGGACAGGGCCACATACGAGCAGTACTTC; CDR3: CASSDPDRATYEQYF
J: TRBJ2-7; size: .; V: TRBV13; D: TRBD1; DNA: TGTGCCAGCAGCTTACAAGGGGGCCCTACGGGGGAGCAGTACTTC; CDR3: CASSLQGGPTGEQYF
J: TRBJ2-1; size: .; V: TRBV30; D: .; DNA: TGTGCCTGGAGCCCCGGACAGCTGCAGTTCTTC; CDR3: CAWSPGQLQFF
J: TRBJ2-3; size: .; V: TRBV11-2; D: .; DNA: TGTGCCAGCAGCTTAGATGGAGGCCCACCCGACACAGATACGCAGTATTTT; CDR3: CASSLDGGPPDTDTQYF
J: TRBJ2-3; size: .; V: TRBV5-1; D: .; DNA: TGCGCCAGCAGCTTGACGACCACAGATACGCAGTATTTT; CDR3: CASSLTTTDTQYF
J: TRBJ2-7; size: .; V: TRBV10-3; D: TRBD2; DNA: TGTGCCATCAGGCCGGGAGGGTTTCTGTCCGAGCAGTACTTC; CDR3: CAIRPGGFLSEQYF
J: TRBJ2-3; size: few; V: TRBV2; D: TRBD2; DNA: TGTGCCAGCAAGCCTGGGCGGGGGTTCACAGATACGCAGTATTTT; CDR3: CASKPGRGFTDTQYF
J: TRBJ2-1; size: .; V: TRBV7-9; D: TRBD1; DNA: TGTGCCAGCAGCATCAACCGGGACAGCGAGCAGTTCTTC; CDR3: CASSINRDSEQFF
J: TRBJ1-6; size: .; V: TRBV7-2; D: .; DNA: TGTGCCAGCAGCTTAGTTCGGGGAGCAACCGCTTCACCCCTCCACTTT; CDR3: CASSLVRGATASPLHF
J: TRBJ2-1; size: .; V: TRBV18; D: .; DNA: TGTGCCAGCTCACCATCAGTTTACGAGACCAATGAGCAGTTCTTC; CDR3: CASSPSVYETNEQFF